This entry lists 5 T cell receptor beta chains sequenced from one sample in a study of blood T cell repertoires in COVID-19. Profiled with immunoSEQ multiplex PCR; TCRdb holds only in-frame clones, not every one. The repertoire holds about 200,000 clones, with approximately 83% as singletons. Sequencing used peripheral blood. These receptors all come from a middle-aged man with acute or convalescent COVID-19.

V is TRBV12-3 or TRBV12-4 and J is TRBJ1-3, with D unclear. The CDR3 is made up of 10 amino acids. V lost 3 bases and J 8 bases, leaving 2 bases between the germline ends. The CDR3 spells CASSFDTIYF. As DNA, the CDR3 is TGTGCCAGCAGTTTCGACACCATATATTTT.

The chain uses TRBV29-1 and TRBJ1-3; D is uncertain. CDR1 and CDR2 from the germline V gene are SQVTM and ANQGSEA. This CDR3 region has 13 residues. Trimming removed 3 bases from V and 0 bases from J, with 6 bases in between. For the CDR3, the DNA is TGCAGCGTTGACTCTGTCTCTGGAAACACCATATATTTT. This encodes CSVDSVSGNTIYF.

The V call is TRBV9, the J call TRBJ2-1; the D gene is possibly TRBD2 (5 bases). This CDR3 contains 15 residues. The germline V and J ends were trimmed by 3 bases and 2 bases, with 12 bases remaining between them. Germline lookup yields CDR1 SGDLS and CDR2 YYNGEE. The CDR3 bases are TGTGCCAGCAGCGCGCTAGCTGAGCCCTACAATGAGCAGTTCTTC. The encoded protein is CASSALAEPYNEQFF. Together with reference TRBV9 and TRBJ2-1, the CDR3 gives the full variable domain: DSGVTQTPKHLITATGQRVTLRCSPRSGDLSVYWYQQSLDQGLQFLIQYYNGEERAKGNILERFSAQQFPDLHSELNLSSLELGDSALYFCASSALAEPYNEQFFGPGTRLTVL.

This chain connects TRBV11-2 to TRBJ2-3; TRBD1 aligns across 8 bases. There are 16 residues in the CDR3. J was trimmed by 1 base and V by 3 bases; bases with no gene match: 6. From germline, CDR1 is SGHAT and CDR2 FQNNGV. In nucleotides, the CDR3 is TGTGCCAGCAGCTTTCGGATGGGACAGGGCACAGATACGCAGTATTTT. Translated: CASSFRMGQGTDTQYF.

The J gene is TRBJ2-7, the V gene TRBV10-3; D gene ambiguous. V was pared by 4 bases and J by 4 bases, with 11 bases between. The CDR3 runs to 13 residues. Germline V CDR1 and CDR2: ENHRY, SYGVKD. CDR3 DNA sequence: TGTGCCATCAGTGTTTCGACCGGGTACGAGCAGTACTTC. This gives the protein CAISVSTGYEQYF.